The entry below gives a single T cell receptor beta chain sequence along with its context. The data are from a study of human T cells and chemical hapten exposure. Whole-study context: Investigators sensitized about 2 cm by about 2 cm of upper inner arm skin with 2% DPC.

Indicated time point: patch test 2, 6 weeks after DPC sensitization. The treatment: therapeutic diphenylcyclopropenone sensitization with weekly scalp DPC. Extraction of total RNA was performed on unfractionated whole blood. This CDR3 has 18 amino acids. Trimming removed 0 bases from V and 10 bases from J, with 24 bases in between. Germline V gene lookup returns CDR1 MNHNS and CDR2 SASEGT. MiXCR was run by TCRdb on the RACE reads, yielding one entry per CDR3 protein. The table records roughly 42,000 distinct CDR3 sequences, approximately 9.5% of them present only once. This clonotype was sampled from a woman younger than 45 with alopecia areata. Some clones in this sample may be carry-over from other donors' samples. This sample comprised whole blood, obtained in connection with sensitization to the hapten diphenylcyclopropenone (DPC). The V and J genes are TRBV6-1 and TRBJ1-4, with D unresolved. The CDR3 here is CASSEAEQGVLSPGKLFF. The CDR3 DNA follows: TGTGCCAGCAGTGAAGCTGAACAAGGCGTCCTCTCACCAGGAAAACTGTTTTTT.